This T cell receptor (beta chain) was sequenced in a study of shared clonotypes between healthy human individuals. Trimming removed 3 bases from V and 4 bases from J, with 10 bases in between. CDR3 length: 14 amino acids. The germline gives CDR1 MNHEY, CDR2 SMNVEV (reference sequence). The authors divided CD4+ cells into CD45RA+ naive and CD45RA-negative memory subsets. Whole-study findings and limits: Since donors were few, the genetic and exposure-history diversity represented was limited.

Authors' methods: ImmunoSEQ sequences covered only the junction and lacked quality scores; filtering therefore differed. The assay was immunoSEQ multiplex PCR, and TCRdb's table has in-frame clones only and misses some. V, J and clone size were drawn from that table, and D and trimming were deduced from the DNA. The sample includes over a million clones, over 95% of them seen just once. Of note for this clone: Its antigen is not identified.

Material: naive CD4+ T cells sorted from blood. The subset here: CD45RA+ positively selected. The chain is built from TRBV27 and TRBJ2-1, with a weak D call TRBD2 (5 bases). The clonotype was recovered from a man aged 25 to 40 in good health. CDR3: CASSLRVLYNEQFF. CDR3 coding DNA: TGTGCCAGCAGTTTGCGGGTCCTTTACAATGAGCAGTTCTTC.